The 30 T cell receptor beta chains given below trace back to one sample, sequenced in a study of PD-1 blockade in classical Hodgkin lymphoma (dated by TCRdb to 2020 to 2021). The meaning of the sample's time point label: cycle 4 day 1 (C4D1), after more than five weeks of nivolumab. All trial patients had relapsed after autologous stem cell transplantation, with cohorts A, B and C differing in prior brentuximab vedotin exposure. Preparation of the library involved the immunoSEQ multiplex PCR assay. TCRdb provides this immuneACCESS table in a form limited to in-frame rearrangements. Some clones are lacking; in checked studies, under half of them reflect an unresolved V gene, and why the rest are absent is not known. The sample table lists about 23,000 clones, roughly 90% of them with a count of one. Together, the top ten hold around 25% of the sample. The sample here was peripheral blood mononuclear cells (PBMCs), taken before the fourth cycle of nivolumab. Receptor source: a human donor with classical Hodgkin lymphoma.

The chain uses TRBV30 and TRBJ2-7; D is perhaps TRBD2 (5 bases). V shed 0 bases and J shed 5 bases, with 17 bases lying between them. Germline values: CDR1 GTSNPN, CDR2 SVGIG (reference sequence). The CDR3 has 15 residues. The CDR3 DNA is TGTGCCTGGAGTGTTCGGCGGGTGAGGTCTGACGAGCAGTACTTC. As protein: CAWSVRRVRSDEQYF.

The chain links TRBV19 to TRBJ1-2, with 7 nucleotides matching TRBD1. V lost 9 bases to trimming and J lost 4 bases; unmatched junction nucleotides: 14. Germline CDR1 reads LNHDA; CDR2 reads SQIVND (reference sequence). The length of the CDR3 is 15 residues. DNA of the CDR3: TGTGCCAGCCATCTGCAGGGGGGCCCGTCCTATGGCTACACCTTC. The encoded protein is CASHLQGGPSYGYTF.

J is TRBJ2-7 and V is TRBV27; weak D call: TRBD1 (6 bases). This CDR3 comprises 14 residues. V lost 6 bases, J lost 0 bases, and 12 bases lay in between. Germline V gene data show CDR1 as MNHEY and CDR2 as SMNVEV (reference sequence). DNA for the CDR3: TGTGCCAGCAGGGGGGCGCGCCGCTCCTACGAGCAGTACTTC. Residues: CASRGARRSYEQYF.

This clone has more than one count but fewer than ten. CDR3 nucleotides: TGTGCCAGCAGCCCTTCCGGGGGACTGTGGGGAAACATTCAGTACTTC. Encoded protein: CASSPSGGLWGNIQYF. The chain employs TRBV5-6 and TRBJ2-4, with a weak D call TRBD2 (6 bases). This CDR3 region has 16 residues. Trimming cost V 4 bases and J 6 bases, with 20 bases left between them. From germline, CDR1 is SGHDT and CDR2 YYEEEE. Variable domain in full (rest from reference TRBV5-6 and TRBJ2-4): DAGVTQSPTHLIKTRGQQVTLRCSPKSGHDTVSWYQQALGQGPQFIFQYYEEEERQRGNFPDRFSGHQFPNYSSELNVNALLLGDSALYLCASSPSGGLWGNIQYFGAGTRLSVL.

The chain is built from TRBV7-8 and TRBJ1-5, with D hard to call. Germline V lookup: CDR1 SGHVS, CDR2 FQNEAQ. Trimming removed 0 bases from V and 5 bases from J, with 5 bases in between. The CDR3 consists of 13 residues. In DNA form, the CDR3 reads TGTGCCAGCAGCTTAGCCAGTCATCAGCCCCAGCATTTT. Its protein product is CASSLASHQPQHF. The complete variable domain, with remaining parts taken from reference TRBV7-8 and TRBJ1-5, reads GAGVSQSPRYKVAKRGQDVALRCDPISGHVSLFWYQQALGQGPEFLTYFQNEAQLDKSGLPSDRFFAERPEGSVSTLKIQRTQQEDSAVYLCASSLASHQPQHFGDGTRLSIL.

The chain joins TRBV6-5 to TRBJ2-7, with D possibly matching TRBD1 (6 bases). Germline V gene lookup returns CDR1 MNHEY and CDR2 SVGAGI. V lost 6 bases and J lost 5, with 14 bases in between. This CDR3 region has 13 residues. The CDR3 sequence: CASRRSQGHEQYF. In DNA form, the CDR3 reads TGTGCCAGCAGGCGGTCACAGGGCCACGAGCAGTACTTC.

The chain links TRBV6-5 to TRBJ2-7; D call uncertain. Per germline, CDR1 MNHEY and CDR2 SVGAGI. Trimming pared 5 bases from V and 4 bases from J, leaving 9 bases between. The CDR3 covers 12 residues. The CDR3 here is CASSTSGYEQYF. Written as DNA, the CDR3 is TGTGCCAGCAGTACCTCCGGGTACGAGCAGTACTTC.

CDR3 protein: CASSSGLAGGSYNEQFF. CDR3 DNA sequence: TGTGCCAGCAGCAGCGGACTAGCGGGGGGCTCCTACAATGAGCAGTTCTTC. The V and J genes are TRBV5-4 and TRBJ2-1; 14 bases match TRBD2. This CDR3 has 17 amino acids. The V gene end was trimmed by 4 bases and the J gene end by 0 bases; junction bases not matched to a gene: 3. Germline V lookup: CDR1 SGHNT, CDR2 YYREEE (reference sequence).

Points on this clone: A read error may account for a junction end that differs from germline. The sample contains more than one DNA sequence encoding this CDR3. The chain couples TRBV4-1 to TRBJ2-1, with D unresolved. CDR3 length: 20 residues. The V gene's germline CDR1 is MGHRA and CDR2 YSYEKL. The CDR3 region has the DNA TGCGCCAGTAGCCAAGTAAGAGTGCCTGGGGTGGGCGCATCGAGGAATGAGCAGTTCTTC. Its protein is CASSQVRVPGVGASRNEQFF.

The genes are TRBV5-1 and TRBJ1-2; the D is unclear. The length of the CDR3 is 14 residues. The germline V gene encodes CDR1 SGHRS and CDR2 YFSETQ. V was shortened by 4 bases and J by 3 bases, with 13 bases between the two germline ends. The CDR3 nucleotides read TGCGCCAGCAGCGCCAGCGTCCCTCACTATGGCTACACCTTC. Its protein product is CASSASVPHYGYTF.

This sequence joins TRBV5-6 and TRBJ1-6, with D unresolved. CDR1 and CDR2 from the germline V gene are SGHDT and YYEEEE. Trimming took off 4 bases at V and 1 base at J, with 15 bases between the two ends. This CDR3 is built from 17 residues. As DNA, the CDR3 is TGTGCCAGCAGCGAAGCGGGGTTGGAGTCCTATAATTCACCCCTCCACTTT. It specifies CASSEAGLESYNSPLHF.

The rearrangement links TRBV5-5 to TRBJ1-1, with a possible D match to TRBD1 (5 bases). The CDR3 contains 13 residues. V lost 2 bases to trimming and J lost 4 bases, with 9 bases between them. CDR1 is SGHKS and CDR2 is YYEKEE in the germline V gene (reference sequence). The CDR3 DNA sequence: TGTGCCAGCAGCTTTCAGGGTGGCACTGAAGCTTTCTTT. Its translation is CASSFQGGTEAFF. Variable domain in full (rest from reference TRBV5-5 and TRBJ1-1): DAGVTQSPTHLIKTRGQQVTLRCSPISGHKSVSWYQQVLGQGPQFIFQYYEKEERGRGNFPDRFSARQFPNYSSELNVNALLLGDSALYLCASSFQGGTEAFFGQGTRLTVV.

The CDR3 bases are TGTGCCAGCAGTTACGTCTCTCGAGATGAGCAGTTCTTC. Encoded protein: CASSYVSRDEQFF. The gene calls are TRBV6-5 and TRBJ2-1; D uncertain. Trimming pared 2 bases from V and 8 bases from J, leaving 10 bases between. This CDR3 spans 13 amino acids. The germline CDR1 and CDR2 sequences are MNHEY and SVGAGI.

In this sample, this clone turned up once. At one end, the junction sequence differs from germline, possibly due to a read error. This chain uses TRBV29-1 with TRBJ2-1; TRBD1 is a possible D gene (6 bases). The CDR3 loop spans 12 amino acids. From germline, CDR1 is SQVTM and CDR2 ANQGSEA. The CDR3 spells CSVGHPYNEQFF. Here the CDR3 DNA reads TGTTCGGTGGGACATCCTTACAATGAGCAGTTCTTC.

Concerning this clone itself: A much more abundant neighbour one base away suggests this may be a read error. The rearrangement links TRBV7-9 to TRBJ1-5; D not certain. This CDR3 is built from 12 residues. Germline assignment: CDR1 SEHNR and CDR2 FQNEAQ (reference sequence). V lost 3 bases, J lost 6 bases, and 6 bases lay in between. The CDR3 is CASSLDPQPQHF. The CDR3 DNA reads as TGTGCCAGCAGCTTGGACCCTCAGCCCCAGCATTTT.

The V and J genes are TRBV18 and TRBJ1-5, with D possibly matching TRBD1 (5 bases). The CDR3 runs 14 residues. Germline V gene data show CDR1 as KGHSH and CDR2 as LQKENI. V was pared by 3 bases and J by 4 bases, with 10 bases between. DNA for the CDR3: TGTGCCAGCTCACCCCGGAAGGGGAATCAGCCCCAGCATTTT. This translates into CASSPRKGNQPQHF.

This clone was observed a handful of times. The chain links TRBV19 to TRBJ1-2, with TRBD1 matching 9 bases. The CDR3 runs to 15 residues. Germline-derived CDR1 and CDR2 are LNHDA and SQIVND (reference sequence). J was trimmed by 6 bases and V by 7 bases; bases with no gene match: 12. Here the CDR3 reads CASTLWTTGGDGYTF. The CDR3 DNA reads TGTGCCAGTACCCTCTGGACTACAGGGGGCGATGGCTACACCTTC.

This clone was observed a few times. V and J are TRBV4-2 and TRBJ1-6, with 11 bases fitting TRBD1. The CDR3 runs 16 residues. V was clipped by 0 bases and J by 9 bases; unmatched bases: 4. Germline loops: CDR1 LGHNA, CDR2 YNFKEQ. The CDR3: CASSQDAGTGGSPLHF. Here the CDR3 DNA reads TGTGCCAGCAGCCAAGATGCCGGGACAGGGGGTTCACCCCTCCACTTT.

V usage is TRBV6-1 and J usage is TRBJ2-5; 10 bases are shared with TRBD1. Trimming took 4 bases from V and 3 from J; bases not matched to a gene: 5. The CDR3 covers 15 residues. The germline gives CDR1 MNHNS, CDR2 SASEGT. The CDR3 DNA reads TGTGCCAGCAGTGGACAGGGGGCGCTGGAAGAGACCCAGTACTTC. It yields the protein CASSGQGALEETQYF.

This clone appeared a single time. The V gene is TRBV14, the J gene TRBJ1-2; D not certain. Per germline, CDR1 SGHDN and CDR2 FVKESK. This CDR3 comprises 13 residues. Trimming pared 1 base from V and 4 bases from J, leaving 7 bases between. CDR3 nucleotides: TGTGCCAGCAGCCAAGGTCGTGGCTATGGCTACACCTTC. Its protein product is CASSQGRGYGYTF.

V and J are TRBV19 and TRBJ2-1; unclear D gene. The CDR3 has 14 amino acids. Germline CDR1 and CDR2: LNHDA and SQIVND (reference sequence). V lost 6 bases and J lost 2, with 11 bases in between. The CDR3 region has the DNA TGTGCCAGTAGAAGAACGCCCGCCTACAATGAGCAGTTCTTC. Its protein product is CASRRTPAYNEQFF.

The chain is built from TRBV18 and TRBJ1-3; no firm D call. Germline lookup yields CDR1 KGHSH and CDR2 LQKENI. This CDR3 contains 15 residues. Deletions cut 0 bases from V and 0 bases from J, with 6 bases between. This CDR3 reads CASSPPVGSGNTIYF. CDR3 DNA: TGTGCCAGCTCACCACCCGTAGGCTCTGGAAACACCATATATTTT.

This chain links TRBV5-1 with TRBJ2-7; 11 nucleotides line up with TRBD2. This CDR3 is built from 14 residues. The V segment lost 7 bases and the J segment 2 bases; nucleotides outside the gene matches: 5. Germline V lookup: CDR1 SGHRS, CDR2 YFSETQ. The CDR3 region is CASRRLAGTYEQYF. The CDR3 DNA is TGCGCCAGCCGAAGACTAGCGGGGACCTACGAGCAGTACTTC.

The CDR3 reads CASSSRQGGINTEAFF. In DNA form, the CDR3 reads TGTGCCAGCAGCAGCCGACAGGGAGGGATCAACACTGAAGCTTTCTTT. The V gene is TRBV5-4, the J gene TRBJ1-1, with TRBD1 identical over 7 bases. V was clipped by 4 bases and J by 2 bases; unmatched bases: 11. Germline lookup yields CDR1 SGHNT and CDR2 YYREEE (reference sequence). The CDR3 runs to 16 residues.

The J gene is TRBJ1-5, the V gene TRBV6-5, with 10 bases identical to TRBD1. The CDR3 extends over 15 amino acids. CDR1 is MNHEY and CDR2 is SVGAGI in the germline V gene. V shed 0 bases, J shed 6 bases, and the junction held 2 bases outside the gene matches. CDR3 DNA: TGTGCCAGCAGTTACTCGACAGGGGGCGTTCAGCCCCAGCATTTT. It is translated as CASSYSTGGVQPQHF.

This clone appeared a few times. The rearrangement joins TRBV6-5 to TRBJ1-2; D unresolved. Germline CDR1 and CDR2: MNHEY and SVGAGI. This CDR3 is 13 amino acids long. V dropped 9 bases and J dropped 7 bases, with 18 bases sitting between them. The CDR3 DNA reads as TGTGCCAGTCGTATAAGGGCCTCGAGTGGCTACACCTTC. Translation: CASRIRASSGYTF.

This rearrangement joins TRBV11-1 to TRBJ2-5, with 11 bases that match TRBD2. Unmatched junction bases numbered 8, after V lost 3 bases and J lost 5 bases. Per the germline V gene, CDR1 is SGHAT and CDR2 is FQDESV (reference sequence). This CDR3 contains 16 residues. Here the CDR3 reads CASSFPASGGLETQYF. The CDR3 DNA reads as TGTGCCAGCAGCTTCCCGGCTAGCGGGGGGTTGGAGACCCAGTACTTC.

The chain is built from TRBV7-6 and TRBJ2-7; D possibly corresponds to TRBD2 (7 bases). CDR1 SGHVS and CDR2 FNYEAQ come from the germline V gene. The CDR3 is 16 residues long. With 4 bases removed from V and 5 bases from J, the gap between germline ends came to 21 bases. CDR3 DNA sequence: TGTGCCAGCAGCTCCCTAGGGGGGAGGGGCGTAGACGAGCAGTACTTC. Protein product: CASSSLGGRGVDEQYF.

The rearrangement links TRBV30 to TRBJ1-3; D not certain. There are 15 residues in the CDR3. V was cut by 0 bases and J by 0 bases, with 9 bases left in between. The germline V gene has CDR1 GTSNPN and CDR2 SVGIG (reference sequence). The CDR3 DNA reads TGTGCCTGGAGTGTAAGTGAAAACTCTGGAAACACCATATATTTT. Translation gives CAWSVSENSGNTIYF. Full variable domain (missing parts from reference TRBV30 and TRBJ1-3): SQTIHQWPATLVQPVGSPLSLECTVEGTSNPNLYWYRQAAGRGLQLLFYSVGIGQISSEVPQNLSASRPQDRQFILSSKKLLLSDSGFYLCAWSVSENSGNTIYFGEGSWLTVV.

V usage is TRBV7-2 and J usage is TRBJ2-3; tentative D call: TRBD2 (6 bases). Per the germline V gene, CDR1 is SGHTA and CDR2 is FQGNSA. The CDR3 is 14 amino acids. With 5 bases removed from V and 6 bases from J, the gap between germline ends came to 15 bases. The chain's CDR3 is CASSPDYGGDTQYF. CDR3 DNA: TGTGCCAGCAGCCCGGACTACGGGGGTGATACGCAGTATTTT.